One sample yielded the 19 T cell receptor beta chains listed below, sequenced in a study of T cells in Graves' hyperthyroidism and ophthalmopathy. Amplification targeted TCR beta CDR3 regions from RNA transcripts. During a first-round RT-PCR of the TCR CDR3, the HTBI primer set was used. TCRdb re-called the multiplex PCR reads with MiXCR, one entry per CDR3 protein. The table shows a few hundred thousand distinct CDR3 sequences, with more than 15% occurring only once. Sequenced: blood. The receptor set was obtained from a woman in her twenties or thirties with Graves' hyperthyroidism.

This sequence joins TRBV14 and TRBJ1-1; no clear D. V dropped 1 base and J dropped 5 bases, with 8 bases sitting between them. The CDR3 runs to 13 residues. Germline assignment: CDR1 SGHDN and CDR2 FVKESK. The CDR3 nucleotides read TGTGCCAGCAGCCAAGTCATGGGGACTGAAGCTTTCTTT. It yields the protein CASSQVMGTEAFF. Looking up the rest from reference TRBV14 and TRBJ1-1 gives the full variable domain: EAGVTQFPSHSVIEKGQTVTLRCDPISGHDNLYWYRRVMGKEIKFLLHFVKESKQDESGMPNNRFLAERTGGTYSTLKVQPAELEDSGVYFCASSQVMGTEAFFGQGTRLTVV.

At least ten counts were recorded for this clonotype. The V and J genes are TRBV20-1 and TRBJ1-2, with D uncertain. Trimming cost V 1 base and J 8 bases, with 14 bases left between them. CDR1 DFQATT and CDR2 SNEGSKA come from the germline V gene (reference sequence). The CDR3 contains 13 residues. CDR3 sequence (DNA): TGCAGTGCTAGAGTGGAGGGTTCGCGGGGCTACACCTTC. This encodes CSARVEGSRGYTF.

This clonotype has ten or more counts. The chain employs TRBV3-1 and TRBJ2-7, with D possibly matching TRBD2 (5 bases). V lost 0 bases, J lost 6 bases, and 12 bases lay in between. The CDR3 loop spans 14 amino acids. The germline V gene encodes CDR1 LGHDT and CDR2 YNNKEL (reference sequence). CDR3 nucleotide sequence: TGTGCCAGCAGCCAAGATCCCGGGATTAGCGAGCAGTACTTC. Protein: CASSQDPGISEQYF.

In regard to this clonotype: A much more abundant neighbour one base away suggests this may be a read error. V gene TRBV11-2 combines with J gene TRBJ2-7; perhaps D is TRBD1 or TRBD2 (6 bases each). Germline V gives CDR1 SGHAT, CDR2 FQNNGV. This CDR3 comprises 16 residues. The CDR3 here is CASSLDLNREAYGQYF. The CDR3 nucleotides read TGTGCCAGCAGCTTAGATTTAAACAGGGAGGCGTACGGGCAGTACTTC.

Worth noting for this clonotype: A read error may explain this, as a much larger clone is one base away. The chain uses TRBV6-1 and TRBJ2-2; TRBD1 aligns across 7 bases. V gave up 3 bases and J gave up 13 bases; unmatched junction bases: 14. The CDR3 totals 15 residues. Germline V gives CDR1 MNHNS, CDR2 SASEGT. This CDR3 is CASSDRTGSGKGLFF. The CDR3, as DNA: TGTGCCAGCAGTGATCGGACAGGTTCTGGAAAAGGGCTGTTTTTT.

This clonotype was observed a few times. This sequence joins TRBV7-9 and TRBJ2-3, with 9 bases identical to TRBD2. This CDR3 comprises 16 residues. The V and J ends lost 5 bases and 5 bases, in that order; junction bases with no gene match: 11. Germline V gives CDR1 SEHNR, CDR2 FQNEAQ (reference sequence). CDR3 nucleotides: TGTGCCAGCAGCCCAGGGGCGGGAGGGCATGGAGATACGCAGTATTTT. Its protein product is CASSPGAGGHGDTQYF. Filled out from reference TRBV7-9 and TRBJ2-3, the complete variable domain reads DTGVSQNPRHKITKRGQNVTFRCDPISEHNRLYWYRQTLGQGPEFLTYFQNEAQLEKSRLLSDRFSAERPKGSFSTLEIQRTEQGDSAMYLCASSPGAGGHGDTQYFGPGTRLTVL.

This clonotype was counted at least ten times. The chain uses TRBV29-1 and TRBJ2-1; 10 bases align to TRBD2. CDR1 is SQVTM, CDR2 ANQGSEA, per germline. The CDR3 runs 16 residues. V lost 2 bases to trimming and J lost 5 bases; unmatched junction nucleotides: 9. The DNA for the CDR3 is TGCAGCGTTGAACCCGGTAGCGGGAGGTTTCACAATGAGCAGTTCTTC. Amino acids: CSVEPGSGRFHNEQFF.

The chain uses TRBV3-1 and TRBJ2-7; D call uncertain. The CDR3 totals 14 residues. Germline CDR1 reads LGHDT; CDR2 reads YNNKEL (reference sequence). Deletions cut 8 bases from V and 4 bases from J, with 18 bases between. The chain's CDR3 is CASLGLRVVYEQYF. The CDR3 nucleotides read TGTGCCAGCTTAGGGCTCCGAGTTGTGTACGAGCAGTACTTC.

The V gene is TRBV5-5, the J gene TRBJ2-2; D ambiguous. The V end was cut by 4 bases, the J end by 1 base, with 11 bases between. Germline CDR1 is SGHKS and CDR2 is YYEKEE (reference sequence). This CDR3 is built from 15 residues. CDR3 sequence reads: CASSPSSQNTGELFF. The CDR3 DNA sequence: TGTGCCAGCAGCCCAAGCTCCCAGAACACCGGGGAGCTGTTTTTT.

This clonotype was observed many times. The chain uses TRBV12-3 or TRBV12-4 and TRBJ2-1; TRBD1 is a possible D gene (5 bases). With 6 bases removed from V and 6 bases from J, the gap between germline ends came to 9 bases. The CDR3 is made up of 12 amino acids. CDR3 bases: TGTGCCAGCAGCCCTCAGGGCAATGAGCAGTTCTTC. Translation gives CASSPQGNEQFF.

Only a few counts were recorded for this clonotype. The V gene is TRBV19, the J gene TRBJ2-2; possible D gene TRBD2, 5 bases. From germline, CDR1 is LNHDA and CDR2 SQIVND (reference sequence). Trimming pared 6 bases from V and 4 bases from J, leaving 6 bases between. This CDR3 region has 12 residues. CDR3 nucleotide sequence: TGTGCCAGTAGGGACTTCACCGGGGAGCTGTTTTTT. It codes for CASRDFTGELFF.

This clonotype was detected many times. The V call is TRBV12-3 or TRBV12-4, the J call TRBJ2-4; D unresolved. V gave up 6 bases and J gave up 1 base, with 10 bases separating them. The CDR3 length is 14 residues. CDR3 DNA: TGTGCCAGCAGAAACGACGGGGCCAAAAACATTCAGTACTTC. This codes for CASRNDGAKNIQYF.

The chain is built from TRBV6-1 and TRBJ1-2; 10 bases are a match to TRBD1. From germline, CDR1 is MNHNS and CDR2 SASEGT. The CDR3 runs 15 residues. V dropped 4 bases and J dropped 4; count of bases not matched to a gene: 6. Here the CDR3 reads CASSGGQGRGYGYTF. CDR3 nucleotide sequence: TGTGCCAGCAGTGGGGGACAGGGGAGGGGCTATGGCTACACCTTC.

This clonotype appeared many times. The CDR3 nucleotides read TGTGCCAGCAGTGAGACTAGCGGGAGGTTCGAGCAGTACTTC. Amino acid sequence: CASSETSGRFEQYF. The J gene is TRBJ2-7, the V gene TRBV25-1; TRBD2 matches 13 bases. This CDR3 is 14 amino acids long. Germline loops: CDR1 MGHDK, CDR2 SYGVNS. Unmatched junction bases numbered 2, after V lost 3 bases and J lost 6 bases.

This clonotype has a count of ten or more. The rearrangement links TRBV28 to TRBJ1-2, with D hard to call. CDR1 is MDHEN and CDR2 is SYDVKM in the germline V gene. Trimming stripped 9 bases from V and 2 bases from J, with 13 bases between. This CDR3 contains 13 residues. CDR3 nucleotides: TGTGCCAGGAAACGGTGGGTGAACTATGGCTACACCTTC. Its translation: CARKRWVNYGYTF.

As regards this clonotype: A much larger clone differs from this one at a single base, so this may be a read error. The rearrangement joins TRBV24-1 to TRBJ1-1, with 8 bases aligning to TRBD1. Trimming removed 5 bases from V and 1 base from J; junction bases left unmatched: 5. Germline V gene lookup returns CDR1 KGHDR and CDR2 SFDVKD. This CDR3 has 15 amino acids. The CDR3 sequence: CATSGSGTGNTEAFF. The CDR3, as DNA: TGTGCCACCAGTGGTTCCGGGACAGGGAACACTGAAGCTTTCTTT.

The rearrangement links TRBV6-2 or TRBV6-3 to TRBJ2-5; TRBD2 matches 9 bases. Germline loops: CDR1 MNHEY, CDR2 SVGEGT. This CDR3 comprises 13 residues. V gave up 6 bases and J gave up 5 bases; unmatched junction bases: 4. The CDR3 here is CASRGSGSETQYF. The CDR3 DNA reads TGTGCCAGCAGAGGTAGCGGGAGTGAGACCCAGTACTTC.

The gene calls are TRBV10-3 and TRBJ2-2; D is undetermined. Trimming shortened V by 0 bases and J by 9 bases, and 8 bases separated the two germline ends. Per germline, CDR1 ENHRY and CDR2 SYGVKD. CDR3 length equals 13 residues. Written as DNA, the CDR3 is TGTGCCATCAGTGAGTCGATCGTGAGGGAGCTGTTTTTT. Translated, it gives CAISESIVRELFF.

The genes are TRBV7-2 and TRBJ2-1, with 11 bases lining up with TRBD2. The CDR3 consists of 24 residues. From germline, CDR1 is SGHTA and CDR2 FQGNSA. With V trimmed by 1 base and J by 5 bases, 28 bases remained unmatched. Written as DNA, the CDR3 is TGTGCCAGCAGCTTAGATCACAGAATTCCGCTGTGGACTAGCGGGTTGTCCGGGGACAATGAGCAGTTCTTC. This translates into CASSLDHRIPLWTSGLSGDNEQFF. The variable domain in full, completed from reference TRBV7-2 and TRBJ2-1, reads GAGVSQSPSNKVTEKGKDVELRCDPISGHTALYWYRQSLGQGLEFLIYFQGNSAPDKSGLPSDRFSAERTGGSVSTLTIQRTQQEDSAVYLCASSLDHRIPLWTSGLSGDNEQFFGPGTRLTVL.